This T cell receptor (beta chain) was captured by sequencing in a study of T-cell reconstitution after alpha-beta-depleted transplantation in children. The CDR3 has 12 amino acids. Germline CDR1 and CDR2: DFQATT and SNEGSKA (reference sequence). V dropped 4 bases and J dropped 4 bases, with 10 bases sitting between them. TCRbeta library preparation incorporated unique molecular identifiers. MiXCR was run by TCRdb on the PCR reads, yielding one entry per CDR3 protein. The sample records some 590,000 distinct CDR3 sequences, about 10% being singletons. V is TRBV20-1 and J is TRBJ1-2; maybe TRBD1 (5 bases). The material sequenced was PBMCs from the stem cell graft donor, taken from the stem cell graft. The TCR was taken from a human donor who donated a stem cell graft to a child with acute myeloid leukemia. The CDR3 region has the DNA TGCAGTGCTAAGGGGCCCTCCTATGGCTACACCTTC. This sequence encodes CSAKGPSYGYTF.